Listed here are 9 T cell receptor beta chains from one sample, sequenced in a study of blood T cell repertoires in COVID-19. The protocol was immunoSEQ multiplex PCR, while the TCRdb copy is restricted to in-frame clones and leaves out a portion. The table shows about 190,000 clones, with roughly nine tenths occurring only once. The specimen was peripheral blood. Receptors originate from a man aged 25-45 years with acute or convalescent COVID-19.

The rearrangement uses TRBV14 and TRBJ1-2, with 9 bases lining up with TRBD1. The CDR3 extends over 14 amino acids. Per the germline V gene, CDR1 is SGHDN and CDR2 is FVKESK. V dropped 5 bases and J dropped 6; count of bases not matched to a gene: 7. The CDR3 DNA reads as TGTGCCAGCAGCTTTCTACGGACAGGGGATGGCTACACCTTC. This translates into CASSFLRTGDGYTF.

This clone was counted a few times. This chain links TRBV10-3 with TRBJ1-2; D gene uncertain. With 5 bases removed from V and 8 bases from J, the gap between germline ends came to 15 bases. Germline assignment: CDR1 ENHRY and CDR2 SYGVKD. The CDR3 contains 13 residues. The CDR3 DNA is TGTGCCATCAGTAACGAGGGAATCCAGGGCTACACCTTC. Translating it yields CAISNEGIQGYTF.

This clone occurred once. The J gene is TRBJ1-2, the V gene TRBV2, with D uncertain. This CDR3 region has 12 residues. Deletions cut 1 base from V and 7 bases from J, with 7 bases between. Germline CDR1 SNHLY, CDR2 FYNNEI. CDR3 nucleotide sequence: TGTGCCAGCAGTGAAGGTGGCCCTGGCTACACCTTC. This translates into CASSEGGPGYTF.

This chain joins TRBV4-2 and TRBJ2-5; 8 bases are a match to TRBD1. J was trimmed by 2 bases and V by 1 base; bases with no gene match: 9. Germline V CDR1 and CDR2: LGHNA, YNFKEQ. This CDR3 has 17 residues. This CDR3 reads CASSQGGQGSNQETQYF. DNA for the CDR3: TGTGCCAGCAGCCAAGGAGGACAGGGCTCCAATCAAGAGACCCAGTACTTC.

CDR3 in DNA: TGTGCCAGCAGAGACAGGGATCAGCCCCAGCATTTT. It codes for CASRDRDQPQHF. The J gene is TRBJ1-5, the V gene TRBV6-6, with 7 bases lining up with TRBD1. CDR3 size: 12 residues. Germline V CDR1 and CDR2: MNHNY, SVGAGI (reference sequence). V lost 6 bases, J lost 5 bases, and 1 base stayed unmatched.

The chain uses TRBV6-5 and TRBJ2-7, with TRBD2 identical over 11 bases. Trimming cost V 6 bases and J 6 bases; bases outside gene matches: 1. Germline V gene sequence: CDR1 MNHEY, CDR2 SVGAGI. This CDR3 has 12 residues. CDR3 DNA: TGTGCCAGCAGAGGACTAGCGGGCGAGCAGTACTTC. Translation gives CASRGLAGEQYF.

This chain joins TRBV7-6 and TRBJ1-2, with a tentative D call TRBD1 (6 bases). CDR1 is SGHVS, CDR2 FNYEAQ, per germline. The CDR3 is made up of 14 amino acids. V lost 5 bases, J lost 4 bases, and 14 bases lay in between. The chain's CDR3 is CASSQTDRPYGYTF. CDR3 nucleotide sequence: TGTGCCAGCAGCCAAACTGACAGGCCCTATGGCTACACCTTC.

The V call is TRBV10-3, the J call TRBJ1-1, with no clear D. This CDR3 spans 14 amino acids. CDR1 is ENHRY and CDR2 is SYGVKD in the germline V gene. Trimming cost V 1 base and J 4 bases, with 10 bases left between them. The CDR3 DNA sequence: TGTGCCATCAGTGAGTTGGCGGGAGGCACTGAAGCTTTCTTT. Translating it yields CAISELAGGTEAFF.

The V gene is TRBV3-1 (or the pseudogene TRBV3-2), the J gene TRBJ1-2, with D uncertain. CDR3 length: 11 residues. Germline assignment: CDR1 LGHDT and CDR2 YNNKEL (reference sequence). The V gene lost 5 bases and the J gene lost 7 bases, with 8 bases spanning the gap. The CDR3 coding sequence is TGTGCCAGCAGCATGACGGGTGGCTACACCTTC. It translates to CASSMTGGYTF.